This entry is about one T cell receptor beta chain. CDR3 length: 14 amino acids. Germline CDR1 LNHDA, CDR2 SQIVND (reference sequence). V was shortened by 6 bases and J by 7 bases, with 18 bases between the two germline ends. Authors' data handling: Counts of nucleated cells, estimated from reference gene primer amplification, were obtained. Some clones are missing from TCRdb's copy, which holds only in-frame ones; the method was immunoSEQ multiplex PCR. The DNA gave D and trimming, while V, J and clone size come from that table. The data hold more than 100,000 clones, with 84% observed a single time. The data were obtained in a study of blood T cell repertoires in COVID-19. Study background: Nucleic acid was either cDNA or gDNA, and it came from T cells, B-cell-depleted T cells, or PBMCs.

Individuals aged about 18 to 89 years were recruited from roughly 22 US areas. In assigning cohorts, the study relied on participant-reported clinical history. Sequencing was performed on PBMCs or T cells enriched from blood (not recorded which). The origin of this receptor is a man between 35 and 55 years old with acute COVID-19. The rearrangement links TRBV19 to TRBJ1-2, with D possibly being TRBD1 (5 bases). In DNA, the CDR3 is TGTGCCAGTAGCAATCGGGACGGGGGTAGTGGCTACACCTTC. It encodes CASSNRDGGSGYTF.